A single sample is the source of the 22 T cell receptor beta chains below, sequenced in a study of blood T cells in healthy people across ages. A J-beta primer mix and a sample-barcoded 5' primer were used in a second PCR of about 6 to 12 cycles. TCRdb used MiXCR to reprocess the 5' RACE reads, holding one entry per CDR3 protein. Of hundreds of thousands of distinct CDR3 sequences in the sample, 20% to 25% were seen once. The sample was also reused in another study, on T cells of mothers and their children.

Sequenced: blood. The receptors here all came from a boy between 10 and 17 years old in good health.

The rearrangement links TRBV5-6 to TRBJ2-5; D not certain. The end of the DNA is better explained by TRBJ2-7, so the J call may be wrong. This CDR3 region has 13 residues. Germline CDR1 is SGHDT and CDR2 is YYEEEE. CDR3 amino acids: CASSFLNGYEQYF. The CDR3 nucleotides are TGTGCCAGCAGCTTTTTGAATGGGTACGAGCAGTACTTC.

The chain carries TRBV2 and TRBJ2-5; no reliable D call. The last part of the DNA fits TRBJ2-1 better; the J call may be wrong. The CDR3 extends over 10 amino acids. Germline V lookup: CDR1 SNHLY, CDR2 FYNNEI. CDR3 DNA: TGTGCCAGCATATGGGATGAGCAGTTCTTC. The encoded protein is CASIWDEQFF.

The chain joins TRBV6-2 or TRBV6-3 to TRBJ2-7; no reliable D call. Germline-derived CDR1 and CDR2 are MNHEY and SVGEGT. This CDR3 contains 13 residues. V lost 11 bases to trimming and J lost 6 bases, with 20 bases between them. The CDR3: CAASSGRLLEQYF. CDR3 in DNA: TGTGCCGCTAGTTCCGGGCGACTCCTCGAGCAGTACTTC.

This chain uses TRBV11-2 with TRBJ2-5; 10 positions agree with TRBD1. The DNA end is a closer match to TRBJ2-7, so the J assignment may be wrong. The V gene's germline CDR1 is SGHAT and CDR2 FQNNGV. The CDR3 runs 15 residues. The CDR3 DNA sequence: TGTGCCAGCAGCTTAGACTGGGACAGGGGTTACGAGCAGTACTTC. Translating gives CASSLDWDRGYEQYF.

The V call is TRBV7-2, the J call TRBJ2-3; D ambiguous. The CDR3 loop spans 13 amino acids. Germline CDR1 SGHTA, CDR2 FQGNSA. Trimming removed 0 bases at V and 5 bases at J, with 6 bases between. DNA for the CDR3: TGTGCCAGCAGCTTAGCGCGTATAGATACGCAGTATTTT. Encoded protein: CASSLARIDTQYF.

There are a few counts of this clonotype. Germline and junction disagree at one end, which may indicate a read error. This rearrangement joins TRBV7-9 to TRBJ1-1; a possible D gene is TRBD1 (5 bases). Germline-derived CDR1 and CDR2 are SEHNR and FQNEAQ (reference sequence). This CDR3 region has 13 residues. CDR3 nucleotide sequence: TGTGCCAACAGCCCCCAGGGGAACACTGAAGCTTTCTTT. It translates to CANSPQGNTEAFF. The full variable domain, with the rest looked up from reference TRBV7-9 and TRBJ1-1, is DTGVSQNPRHKITKRGQNVTFRCDPISEHNRLYWYRQTLGQGPEFLTYFQNEAQLEKSRLLSDRFSAERPKGSFSTLEIQRTEQGDSAMYLCANSPQGNTEAFFGQGTRLTVV.

J is TRBJ2-4 and V is TRBV2; 10 bases align to TRBD1. This CDR3 has 16 residues. Germline CDR1 reads SNHLY; CDR2 reads FYNNEI. The J segment lost 9 bases and the V segment lost 1 base, leaving 9 bases of the junction unmatched. As DNA, the CDR3 is TGTGCCAGCAGTGAAGTCTGGGACAGGGGTGTTAGCATTCAGTACTTC. This codes for CASSEVWDRGVSIQYF.

The rearrangement uses TRBV18 and TRBJ2-1; 12 nucleotides line up with TRBD2. J was trimmed by 2 bases and V by 6 bases; bases with no gene match: 8. CDR1 is KGHSH, CDR2 LQKENI, per germline. The CDR3 has 17 amino acids. This CDR3 is CASSASGGATPYNEQFF. CDR3 coding DNA: TGTGCCAGCTCGGCTAGCGGGGGGGCCACCCCCTACAATGAGCAGTTCTTC.

As for this clonotype: Given a much more abundant clone one base away, this may be a read error. The chain combines TRBV28 with TRBJ2-6; 7 bases agree with TRBD1. CDR3 size: 14 residues. Germline loops: CDR1 MDHEN, CDR2 SYDVKM. Losses at the gene ends were 6 bases for V and 2 bases for J; bases not matched to a gene: 1. The CDR3: CASSTGAGANVLTF. DNA for the CDR3: TGTGCCAGCAGCACAGGGGCTGGGGCCAACGTCCTGACTTTC. The full variable domain, rest sourced from reference TRBV28 and TRBJ2-6, is DVKVTQSSRYLVKRTGEKVFLECVQDMDHENMFWYRQDPGLGLRLIYFSYDVKMKEKGDIPEGYSVSREKKERFSLILESASTNQTSMYLCASSTGAGANVLTFGAGSRLTVL.

There are a few counts of this clonotype. The chain carries TRBV12-3 or TRBV12-4 and TRBJ2-7; possibly TRBD1 for D (5 bases). There are 13 residues in the CDR3. V was clipped by 5 bases and J by 5 bases, with 13 bases between them. The CDR3 reads CASSLGAFDEQYF. CDR3 DNA sequence: TGTGCCAGCAGTCTTGGGGCCTTCGACGAGCAGTACTTC.

There are a few counts of this clonotype. The chain recombines TRBV5-5 with TRBJ2-7, with a possible D match to TRBD2 (5 bases). The CDR3 runs 16 residues. The germline gives CDR1 SGHKS, CDR2 YYEKEE (reference sequence). The germline V and J ends were trimmed by 0 bases and 0 bases, with 13 bases remaining between them. This CDR3 is CASSLERSGFSYEQYF. The CDR3, as DNA: TGTGCCAGCAGCTTGGAGAGGTCGGGGTTCTCCTACGAGCAGTACTTC.

In the case of this clonotype: An end of the junction does not agree with germline; a read error may underlie this. The V and J genes are TRBV10-3 and TRBJ1-5, with D maybe TRBD1 (5 bases). This CDR3 has 15 residues. Germline V gene data show CDR1 as ENHRY and CDR2 as SYGVKD. CDR3: CAISEGTPANQPQHF. As DNA, the CDR3 is TGCGCCATCAGTGAAGGGACCCCGGCCAATCAGCCCCAGCATTTT.

This clonotype was detected only a few times. The chain has TRBV20-1 and TRBJ2-7; TRBD2 might be the D (5 bases). CDR1 is DFQATT, CDR2 SNEGSKA, per germline (reference sequence). Deletions cut 7 bases from V and 5 bases from J, with 18 bases between. The CDR3 totals 13 residues. The DNA of the CDR3 is TGCAGTGTAAGAACGCTAGCTAGCCACGAGCAGTACTTC. It specifies CSVRTLASHEQYF.

The chain uses TRBV18 and TRBJ2-5; TRBD1 aligns across 8 bases. J was trimmed by 11 bases and V by 3 bases; bases with no gene match: 11. Germline values: CDR1 KGHSH, CDR2 LQKENI. The CDR3 has 14 amino acids. In DNA, the CDR3 is TGTGCCAGCTCACCCCCCGGACAGGGCAGGGAGCAGTACTTC. Translated: CASSPPGQGREQYF.

CDR3 sequence (DNA): TGCAGCGTTGAAGATCAGGGAGGGATCTACAATGAGCAGTTCTTC. Translation: CSVEDQGGIYNEQFF. The V gene is TRBV29-1, the J gene TRBJ2-1; TRBD2 matches at 7 bases. Per the germline V gene, CDR1 is SQVTM and CDR2 is ANQGSEA. The CDR3 has 15 amino acids. Losses at the gene ends were 0 bases for V and 3 bases for J; bases not matched to a gene: 5.

This clonotype was seen more than once but under ten times. CDR3 loop: CASSAELATYQETQYF. The DNA of the CDR3 is TGTGCCAGCAGCGCCGAACTAGCCACGTACCAAGAGACCCAGTACTTC. This chain uses TRBV7-8 with TRBJ2-5; tentatively, D is TRBD2 (6 bases). The CDR3 extends over 16 amino acids. Germline CDR1 reads SGHVS; CDR2 reads FQNEAQ. V was pared by 5 bases and J by 0 bases, with 16 bases between.

There are a few counts of this clonotype. Since no conserved phenylalanine or tryptophan closes the CDR3, a read error is the likely cause. The rearrangement uses TRBV5-1 and TRBJ2-5; 8 bases line up with TRBD1. The CDR3 consists of 16 residues. V shed 4 bases and J 5 bases; nucleotides not matched to a gene: 13. Germline CDR1 SGHRS, CDR2 YFSETQ. The CDR3 sequence: CASSARTGTEGETQYL. The CDR3 DNA sequence: TGCGCCAGCAGCGCCCGGACAGGGACTGAAGGGGAGACCCAGTACCTC.

This sequence joins TRBV7-6 and TRBJ2-1; 10 nucleotides match TRBD2. Germline values: CDR1 SGHVS, CDR2 FNYEAQ. The CDR3 runs 16 residues. Losses at the gene ends were 0 bases for V and 12 bases for J; bases not matched to a gene: 11. The CDR3 nucleotides are TGTGCCAGCAGCTTAGCTAGCGGGGGGTCGGGGCGGGCGCAGTTCTTC. Protein: CASSLASGGSGRAQFF.

V gene TRBV9 combines with J gene TRBJ2-4; 7 nucleotides line up with TRBD1. The CDR3 is 14 residues long. V shed 4 bases and J 1 base; nucleotides not matched to a gene: 2. CDR1 is SGDLS, CDR2 YYNGEE, per germline. CDR3 protein: CASSTTGAKNIQYF. Here the CDR3 DNA reads TGTGCCAGCAGCACGACAGGGGCCAAAAACATTCAGTACTTC.

The table lists this clonotype with a few counts. The chain is built from TRBV7-9 and TRBJ1-2; D is unresolved. V was shortened by 6 bases and J by 6 bases, with 14 bases between the two germline ends. Germline CDR1 SEHNR, CDR2 FQNEAQ (reference sequence). The CDR3 sequence is 13 residues long. The CDR3 protein is CASRTLGWDGYTF. In DNA, the CDR3 is TGTGCCAGCAGGACCCTCGGGTGGGATGGCTACACCTTC.

In its sample, this clonotype was seen a few times. The chain combines TRBV6-5 with TRBJ2-7; D is unclear. The CDR3 contains 14 residues. Trimming took off 2 bases at V and 0 bases at J, with 8 bases between the two ends. Germline values: CDR1 MNHEY, CDR2 SVGAGI. Here the CDR3 reads CASSYRTDSYEQYF. DNA of the CDR3: TGTGCCAGCAGTTACCGGACGGACTCCTACGAGCAGTACTTC.

This clonotype was observed many times. The CDR3 is CASSLARNTEAFF. The CDR3 DNA reads as TGTGCCAGCAGCTTGGCTCGGAACACTGAAGCTTTCTTT. This chain uses TRBV7-2 with TRBJ1-1; D gene uncertain. CDR1 is SGHTA, CDR2 FQGNSA, per germline. This CDR3 comprises 13 residues. V was cut by 3 bases and J by 1 base, with 6 bases left in between.